This T cell receptor (beta chain) came from a study of blood T cell repertoires in COVID-19. Generated by immunoSEQ multiplex PCR, the TCRdb table keeps only in-frame clones and is missing some. There are 200,000 to 250,000 clones in the sample; around 90% occur only once, and roughly 16% lies in the top ten. This CDR3 has 14 amino acids. Germline CDR1 GTSNPN, CDR2 SVGIG (reference sequence). The V and J ends lost 2 bases and 5 bases, in that order; junction bases with no gene match: 5. Participants were aged 18 to 89 years, lived in around 22 US areas, and enrolled virtually. The receptor was isolated from a young man who had been exposed to COVID-19. The chain combines TRBV30 with TRBJ1-5, with 8 bases that match TRBD1. Sequencing was performed on PBMCs or T cells enriched from blood (not recorded which). CDR3 bases: TGTGCCTGGAGTACGGGACAGGAACATCAGCCCCAGCATTTT. Translation gives CAWSTGQEHQPQHF. Together with reference TRBV30 and TRBJ1-5, the CDR3 gives the full variable domain: SQTIHQWPATLVQPVGSPLSLECTVEGTSNPNLYWYRQAAGRGLQLLFYSVGIGQISSEVPQNLSASRPQDRQFILSSKKLLLSDSGFYLCAWSTGQEHQPQHFGDGTRLSIL.